The 18 T cell receptor beta chains below were found in one sample sequenced in a study of T-cell memory formation after mild COVID-19 (dated by TCRdb to about 2021). Receptor amplification or capture employed 5' RACE. The reads were generated on an Illumina NovaSeq 6000. TCRdb applied fastp at Q25 and MiXCR to the public reads, then kept only in-frame beta chains. Each entry is one CDR3 protein sequence, shown with its most common DNA and genes. The sample includes 350,000 or so distinct CDR3 sequences, with 20% to 25% observed a single time. Around 13% of the sample rests with the top ten. The sequencing input was PBMCs or a T cell subset sorted from them (not recorded which). The receptors originated from an adult woman who had mild COVID-19 (a few samples of this study predate the infection). The sample titles of this study are shuffled in the database, so cell type and time point are left out; the donor was told from shared clones.

This clonotype was detected only a few times. The J gene is TRBJ1-5, the V gene TRBV7-8, with TRBD1 identical over 10 bases. With 4 bases clipped from V and 0 bases from J, the junction kept 9 bases outside the gene matches. This CDR3 has 18 residues. CDR1 is SGHVS, CDR2 FQNEAQ, per germline. CDR3 in amino acids: CASSSGTGDLYSNQPQHF. Here the CDR3 DNA reads TGTGCCAGCAGCTCCGGGACAGGGGATTTGTATAGCAATCAGCCCCAGCATTTT.

This chain links TRBV10-3 with TRBJ2-1, with no clear D. The germline V gene encodes CDR1 ENHRY and CDR2 SYGVKD. The CDR3 sequence is 13 residues long. Trimming took 2 bases from V and 1 from J, leaving 3 bases between them. CDR3 loop: CAISERSYNEQFF. CDR3 nucleotide sequence: TGTGCCATCAGTGAGAGATCCTACAATGAGCAGTTCTTC.

This clonotype was seen more than once but under ten times. J is TRBJ2-7 and V is TRBV9; D possibly corresponds to TRBD2 (6 bases). Trimming shortened V by 0 bases and J by 1 base, and 14 bases separated the two germline ends. The CDR3 spans 16 residues. Germline V gene data show CDR1 as SGDLS and CDR2 as YYNGEE. CDR3 residues: CASSVGVGSGSYEQYF. The DNA for the CDR3 is TGTGCCAGCAGCGTAGGTGTAGGTAGCGGTTCCTACGAGCAGTACTTC. Filled out from reference TRBV9 and TRBJ2-7, the complete variable domain reads DSGVTQTPKHLITATGQRVTLRCSPRSGDLSVYWYQQSLDQGLQFLIQYYNGEERAKGNILERFSAQQFPDLHSELNLSSLELGDSALYFCASSVGVGSGSYEQYFGPGTRLTVT.

This clonotype was detected only a few times. The rearrangement links TRBV5-1 to TRBJ2-7, with a possible D match to TRBD1 (6 bases). Germline CDR1 reads SGHRS; CDR2 reads YFSETQ. The CDR3 runs 14 residues. V lost 4 bases to trimming and J lost 0 bases, with 11 bases between them. The CDR3 bases are TGCGCCAGCAGCGGAGAACAGGGCTCCTACGAGCAGTACTTC. It specifies CASSGEQGSYEQYF.

This clonotype has just a few counts. CDR3 residues: CASSPPTGYQETQYF. In DNA, the CDR3 is TGTGCCAGCTCACCGCCGACAGGGTACCAAGAGACCCAGTACTTC. The chain employs TRBV18 and TRBJ2-5; 7 nucleotides align to TRBD1. The CDR3 is 15 amino acids. Germline lookup yields CDR1 KGHSH and CDR2 LQKENI. V lost 3 bases, J lost 0 bases, and 4 bases stayed unmatched.

This clonotype was detected a few times. This chain connects TRBV12-3 or TRBV12-4 to TRBJ1-4; the D is unclear. There are 12 residues in the CDR3. V was cut by 6 bases and J by 7 bases, with 9 bases left in between. This CDR3 reads CASSGPFEKLFF. CDR3 coding DNA: TGTGCCAGCAGCGGACCGTTTGAAAAACTGTTTTTT.

This sequence joins TRBV12-3 or TRBV12-4 and TRBJ2-2; D ambiguous. CDR3 size: 15 residues. The V end was cut by 8 bases, the J end by 1 base, with 14 bases between. In DNA, the CDR3 is TGTGCCAGCCTTCCGGGTACCAAGAACACCGGGGAGCTGTTTTTT. Translated, it gives CASLPGTKNTGELFF.

There are a few counts of this clonotype. The chain employs TRBV12-3 or TRBV12-4 and TRBJ2-7; 10 bases agree with TRBD1. V dropped 6 bases and J dropped 2; count of bases not matched to a gene: 7. This CDR3 has 15 amino acids. CDR3 nucleotide sequence: TGTGCCAGCAGAGCCTCCGGGACAGGGGCCTACGAGCAGTACTTC. It yields the protein CASRASGTGAYEQYF.

This clonotype was observed a handful of times. The chain is built from TRBV12-3 or TRBV12-4 and TRBJ1-2; the match to TRBD1 covers 10 bases. The CDR3 totals 14 residues. The junction had 4 bases not matched to a gene; V was cut back by 5 bases and J by 4 bases. The CDR3 DNA sequence: TGTGCCAGCAGTGGGGGACAGGGGTTCTATGGCTACACCTTC. Protein: CASSGGQGFYGYTF.

The chain links TRBV9 to TRBJ2-1; 13 nucleotides align to TRBD2. Germline values: CDR1 SGDLS, CDR2 YYNGEE. Unmatched junction bases numbered 7, after V lost 0 bases and J lost 7 bases. The CDR3 runs 17 residues. The CDR3 coding sequence is TGTGCCAGCAGCGTAGCTGGACTAGCGGGAGCATTTAATGAGCAGTTCTTC. Encoded protein: CASSVAGLAGAFNEQFF.

This chain links TRBV21-1 with TRBJ1-2. TRBV21-1 corresponds to a pseudogene. The CDR3 is 13 amino acids. CDR3 nucleotides: TGTGCCAGCCTGTGGAGGAAGGACTATGGCTACACCTTC. It translates to CASLWRKDYGYTF.

The chain recombines TRBV25-1 with TRBJ2-1; 9 nucleotides align to TRBD2. Germline V gene sequence: CDR1 MGHDK, CDR2 SYGVNS. The CDR3 is 17 residues long. Losses at the gene ends were 1 base for V and 1 base for J; bases not matched to a gene: 5. For the CDR3, the DNA is TGTGCCAGCAGTGAATCAACTAGCGGGTATTCCTACAATGAGCAGTTCTTC. Translated, it gives CASSESTSGYSYNEQFF.

This clonotype was counted ten times or more. The V call is TRBV11-3, the J call TRBJ2-1; D is possibly TRBD1 or TRBD2 (6 bases each). The CDR3 runs to 16 residues. V was trimmed by 5 bases and J by 5 bases, leaving 19 bases between them. The germline V gene has CDR1 SGHNT and CDR2 YENEEA. The CDR3 DNA reads TGTGCCAGCAGCACCGGGGGCGGGGTTGCCAACAATGAGCAGTTCTTC. It is translated as CASSTGGGVANNEQFF.

This sequence joins TRBV7-9 and TRBJ2-7; D call uncertain. In germline, CDR1 is SEHNR, CDR2 FQNEAQ (reference sequence). There are 11 residues in the CDR3. Trimming cost V 5 bases and J 7 bases, with 9 bases left between them. The CDR3 is CASSADQEQYF. The CDR3 nucleotides read TGTGCCAGCAGCGCGGACCAGGAGCAGTACTTC. The entire variable domain, with the rest obtained from reference TRBV7-9 and TRBJ2-7, is as follows: DTGVSQNPRHKITKRGQNVTFRCDPISEHNRLYWYRQTLGQGPEFLTYFQNEAQLEKSRLLSDRFSAERPKGSFSTLEIQRTEQGDSAMYLCASSADQEQYFGPGTRLTVT.

This clonotype was counted a few times. The CDR3 loop reads CASSLSRGGFSETQYF. DNA for the CDR3: TGTGCCAGCAGCCTGAGCCGCGGGGGATTCTCAGAGACCCAGTACTTC. The rearrangement links TRBV3-1 to TRBJ2-5; 7 bases map to TRBD2. The CDR3 runs to 16 residues. With V trimmed by 4 bases and J by 4 bases, 12 bases remained unmatched. Looked up from germline, CDR1 is LGHDT and CDR2 is YNNKEL (reference sequence).

J is TRBJ1-5 and V is TRBV2; D remains ambiguous. The CDR3 extends over 14 amino acids. The germline V gene has CDR1 SNHLY and CDR2 FYNNEI. The V and J ends lost 0 bases and 3 bases respectively, with 6 bases between them. CDR3 sequence: CASSEASPNQPQHF. CDR3 coding DNA: TGTGCCAGCAGTGAAGCCTCTCCCAATCAGCCCCAGCATTTT.

This clonotype was recorded a few times. The V call is TRBV5-1, the J call TRBJ2-7; D is uncertain. Looked up from germline, CDR1 is SGHRS and CDR2 is YFSETQ. V was cut by 1 base and J by 0 bases, with 8 bases left in between. The CDR3 extends over 14 amino acids. The CDR3 loop reads CASSLSRSSYEQYF. CDR3 in DNA: TGCGCCAGCAGCTTGTCGCGAAGCTCCTACGAGCAGTACTTC.

The chain links TRBV11-1 to TRBJ2-3, with D possibly being TRBD2 (5 bases). This CDR3 spans 16 amino acids. V lost 2 bases and J lost 2, with 14 bases in between. The germline CDR1 and CDR2 sequences are SGHAT and FQDESV (reference sequence). The CDR3 DNA reads TGTGCCAGCAGCTTAACAAGCGGTCGAACCACAGATACGCAGTATTTT. Translation: CASSLTSGRTTDTQYF.